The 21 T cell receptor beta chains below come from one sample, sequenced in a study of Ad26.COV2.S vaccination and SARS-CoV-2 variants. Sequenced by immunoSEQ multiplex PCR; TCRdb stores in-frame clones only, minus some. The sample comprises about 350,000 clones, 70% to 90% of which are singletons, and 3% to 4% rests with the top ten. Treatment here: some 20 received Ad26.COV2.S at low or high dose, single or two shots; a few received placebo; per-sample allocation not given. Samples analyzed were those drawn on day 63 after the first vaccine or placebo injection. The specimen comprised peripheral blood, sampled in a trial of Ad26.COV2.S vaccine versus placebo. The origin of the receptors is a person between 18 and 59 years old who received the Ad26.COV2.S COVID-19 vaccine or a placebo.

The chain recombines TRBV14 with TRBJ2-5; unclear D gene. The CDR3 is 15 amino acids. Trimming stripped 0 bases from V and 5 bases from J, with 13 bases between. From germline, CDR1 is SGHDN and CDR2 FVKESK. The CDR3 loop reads CASSQDWAQDETQYF. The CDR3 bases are TGTGCCAGCAGCCAAGATTGGGCCCAGGATGAGACCCAGTACTTC.

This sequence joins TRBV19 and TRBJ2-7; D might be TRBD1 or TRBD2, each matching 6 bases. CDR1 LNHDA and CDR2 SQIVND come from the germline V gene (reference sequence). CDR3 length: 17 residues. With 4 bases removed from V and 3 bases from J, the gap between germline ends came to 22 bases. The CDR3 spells CASSTWGAGSSIYEQYF. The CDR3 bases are TGTGCCAGTAGTACCTGGGGGGCGGGAAGTTCCATCTACGAGCAGTACTTC.

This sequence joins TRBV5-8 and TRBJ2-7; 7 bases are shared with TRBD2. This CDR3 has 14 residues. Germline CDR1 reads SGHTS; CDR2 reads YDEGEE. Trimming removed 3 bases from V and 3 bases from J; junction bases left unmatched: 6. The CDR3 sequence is CASSWVGGGYEQYF. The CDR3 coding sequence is TGTGCCAGCAGCTGGGTTGGCGGGGGCTACGAGCAGTACTTC. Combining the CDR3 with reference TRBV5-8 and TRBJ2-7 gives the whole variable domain EAGVTQSPTHLIKTRGQQATLRCSPISGHTSVYWYQQALGLGLQFLLWYDEGEERNRGNFPPRFSGRQFPNYSSELNVNALELEDSALYLCASSWVGGGYEQYFGPGTRLTVT.

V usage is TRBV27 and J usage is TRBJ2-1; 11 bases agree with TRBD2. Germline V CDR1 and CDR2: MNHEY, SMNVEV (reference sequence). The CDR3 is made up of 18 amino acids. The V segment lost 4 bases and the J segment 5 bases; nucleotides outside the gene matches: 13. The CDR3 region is CASSSTSGGPYKHNEQFF. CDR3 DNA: TGTGCCAGCAGTTCCACTAGCGGGGGACCATATAAACACAATGAGCAGTTCTTC.

Here the CDR3 reads CASSTRTLGNTEAFF. As DNA, the CDR3 is TGTGCCAGCAGCACCAGGACCCTCGGAAACACTGAAGCTTTCTTT. The chain recombines TRBV7-9 with TRBJ1-1; D gene unclear. Per germline, CDR1 SEHNR and CDR2 FQNEAQ (reference sequence). The CDR3 sequence is 15 residues long. V lost 5 bases, J lost 2 bases, and 15 bases lay in between. Full variable domain (remainder filled in from reference TRBV7-9 and TRBJ1-1): DTGVSQNPRHKITKRGQNVTFRCDPISEHNRLYWYRQTLGQGPEFLTYFQNEAQLEKSRLLSDRFSAERPKGSFSTLEIQRTEQGDSAMYLCASSTRTLGNTEAFFGQGTRLTVV.

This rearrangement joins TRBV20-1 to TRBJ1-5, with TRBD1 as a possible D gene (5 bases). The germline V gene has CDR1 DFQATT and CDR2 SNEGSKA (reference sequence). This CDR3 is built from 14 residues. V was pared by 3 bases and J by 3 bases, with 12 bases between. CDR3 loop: CSASGGDFNQPQHF. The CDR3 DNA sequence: TGCAGTGCTAGTGGGGGGGACTTCAATCAGCCCCAGCATTTT.

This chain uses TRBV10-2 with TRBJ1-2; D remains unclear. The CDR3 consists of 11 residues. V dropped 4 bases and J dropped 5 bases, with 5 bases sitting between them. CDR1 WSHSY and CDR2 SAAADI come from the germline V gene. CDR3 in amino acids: CASSVGYGYTF. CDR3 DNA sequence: TGCGCCAGCAGTGTGGGATATGGCTACACCTTC.

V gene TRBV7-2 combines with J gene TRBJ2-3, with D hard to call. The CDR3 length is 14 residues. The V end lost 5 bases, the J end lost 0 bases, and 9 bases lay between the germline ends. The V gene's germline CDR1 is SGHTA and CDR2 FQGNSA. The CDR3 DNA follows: TGTGCCAGCAGCCTGGGCCCTAGCACAGATACGCAGTATTTT. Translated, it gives CASSLGPSTDTQYF. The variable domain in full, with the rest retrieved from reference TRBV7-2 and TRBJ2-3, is GAGVSQSPSNKVTEKGKDVELRCDPISGHTALYWYRQSLGQGLEFLIYFQGNSAPDKSGLPSDRFSAERTGGSVSTLTIQRTQQEDSAVYLCASSLGPSTDTQYFGPGTRLTVL.

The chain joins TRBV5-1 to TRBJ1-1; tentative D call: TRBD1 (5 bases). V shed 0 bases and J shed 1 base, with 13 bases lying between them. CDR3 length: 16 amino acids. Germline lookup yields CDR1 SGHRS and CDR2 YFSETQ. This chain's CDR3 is CASSLVLGGGNTEAFF. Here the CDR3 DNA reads TGCGCCAGCAGCTTGGTTCTGGGGGGTGGGAACACTGAAGCTTTCTTT.

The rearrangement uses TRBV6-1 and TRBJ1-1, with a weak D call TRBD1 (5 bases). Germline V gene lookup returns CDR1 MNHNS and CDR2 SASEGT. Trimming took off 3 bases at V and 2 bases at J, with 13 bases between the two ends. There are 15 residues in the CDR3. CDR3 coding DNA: TGTGCCAGCAGTGACCCTCCGGGGCTAAACACTGAAGCTTTCTTT. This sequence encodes CASSDPPGLNTEAFF.

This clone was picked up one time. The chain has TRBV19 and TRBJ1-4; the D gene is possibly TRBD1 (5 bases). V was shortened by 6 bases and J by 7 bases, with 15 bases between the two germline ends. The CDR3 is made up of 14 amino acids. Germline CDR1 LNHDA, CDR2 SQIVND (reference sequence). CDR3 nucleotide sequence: TGTGCCAGTAGCCCCGGGGGTGGGTCTGAAAAACTGTTTTTT. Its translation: CASSPGGGSEKLFF.

This chain's CDR3 is CASSLQTPTGRNTEAFF. CDR3 DNA sequence: TGTGCCAGCAGCTTACAAACCCCGACAGGGCGCAACACTGAAGCTTTCTTT. The V and J genes are TRBV7-2 and TRBJ1-1; TRBD1 matches 7 bases. The junction had 11 bases not matched to a gene; V was cut back by 2 bases and J by 2 bases. The CDR3 length is 17 residues. The germline CDR1 and CDR2 sequences are SGHTA and FQGNSA.

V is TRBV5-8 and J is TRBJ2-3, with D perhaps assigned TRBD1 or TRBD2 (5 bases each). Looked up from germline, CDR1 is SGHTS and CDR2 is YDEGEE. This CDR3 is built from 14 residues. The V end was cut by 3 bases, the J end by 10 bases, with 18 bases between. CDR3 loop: CASSSGRELWAQYF. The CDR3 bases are TGTGCCAGCAGCTCAGGCAGGGAGCTCTGGGCGCAGTATTTT.

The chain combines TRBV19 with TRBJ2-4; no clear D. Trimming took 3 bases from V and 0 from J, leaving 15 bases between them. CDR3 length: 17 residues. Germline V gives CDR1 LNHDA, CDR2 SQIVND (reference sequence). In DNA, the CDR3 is TGTGCCAGTAGTATGGCCCGGACCCCGGGAGCCAAAAACATTCAGTACTTC. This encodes CASSMARTPGAKNIQYF.

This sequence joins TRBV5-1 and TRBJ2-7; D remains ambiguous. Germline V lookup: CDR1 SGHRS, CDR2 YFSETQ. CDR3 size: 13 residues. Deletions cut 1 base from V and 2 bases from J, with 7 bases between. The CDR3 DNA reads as TGCGCCAGCAGCTTGAGCCCAACCTACGAGCAGTACTTC. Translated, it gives CASSLSPTYEQYF.

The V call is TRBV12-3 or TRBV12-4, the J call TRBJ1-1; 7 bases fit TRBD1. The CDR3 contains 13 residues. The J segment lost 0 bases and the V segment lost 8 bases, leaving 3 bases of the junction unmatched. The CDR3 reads CASGGQMNTEAFF. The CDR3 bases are TGTGCCAGCGGGGGACAGATGAACACTGAAGCTTTCTTT.

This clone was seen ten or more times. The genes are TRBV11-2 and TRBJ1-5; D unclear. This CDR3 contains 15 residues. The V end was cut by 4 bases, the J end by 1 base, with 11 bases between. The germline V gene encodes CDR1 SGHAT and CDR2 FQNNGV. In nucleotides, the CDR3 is TGTGCCAGCAGCTCCACAGAACGCAGCAATCAGCCCCAGCATTTT. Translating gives CASSSTERSNQPQHF. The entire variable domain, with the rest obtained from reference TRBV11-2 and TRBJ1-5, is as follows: EAGVAQSPRYKIIEKRQSVAFWCNPISGHATLYWYQQILGQGPKLLIQFQNNGVVDDSQLPKDRFSAERLKGVDSTLKIQPAKLEDSAVYLCASSSTERSNQPQHFGDGTRLSIL.

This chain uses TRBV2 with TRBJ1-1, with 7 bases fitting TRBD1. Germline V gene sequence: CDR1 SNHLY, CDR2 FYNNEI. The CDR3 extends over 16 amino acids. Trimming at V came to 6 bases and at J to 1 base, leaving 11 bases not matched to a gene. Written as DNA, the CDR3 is TGTGCCAGCAGACTGTTACAGGGGCTAGCGAACACTGAAGCTTTCTTT. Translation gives CASRLLQGLANTEAFF. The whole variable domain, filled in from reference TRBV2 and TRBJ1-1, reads EPEVTQTPSHQVTQMGQEVILRCVPISNHLYFYWYRQILGQKVEFLVSFYNNEISEKSEIFDDQFSVERPDGSNFTLKIRSTKLEDSAMYFCASRLLQGLANTEAFFGQGTRLTVV.

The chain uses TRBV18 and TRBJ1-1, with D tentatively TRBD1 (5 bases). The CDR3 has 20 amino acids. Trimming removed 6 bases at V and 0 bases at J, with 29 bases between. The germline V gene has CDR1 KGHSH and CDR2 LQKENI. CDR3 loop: CASSPTSDRTGSDMNTEAFF. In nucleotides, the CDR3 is TGTGCCAGCTCCCCGACCTCGGACCGAACAGGATCGGACATGAACACTGAAGCTTTCTTT.

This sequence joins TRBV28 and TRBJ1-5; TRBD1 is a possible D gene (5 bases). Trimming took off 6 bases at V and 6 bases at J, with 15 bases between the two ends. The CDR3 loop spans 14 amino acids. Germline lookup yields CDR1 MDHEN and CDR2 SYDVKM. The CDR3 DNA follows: TGTGCCAGCAGCCGCGGGGCAGGGAGTCAGCCCCAGCATTTT. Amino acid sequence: CASSRGAGSQPQHF.

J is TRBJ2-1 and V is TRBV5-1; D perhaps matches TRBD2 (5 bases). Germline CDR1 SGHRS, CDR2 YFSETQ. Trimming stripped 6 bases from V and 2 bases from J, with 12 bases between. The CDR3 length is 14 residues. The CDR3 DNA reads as TGCGCCAGCAATTCCGCTAGCCCCTACAATGAGCAGTTCTTC. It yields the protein CASNSASPYNEQFF.